The source of this T cell receptor beta chain is a study of blood T cells in healthy people across ages. This clonotype was detected only a few times. The authors ran a second PCR of 7 to 11 cycles using a sample-barcoded 5' primer and a J-beta primer mix. TCRdb re-derived calls from the 5' RACE reads in MiXCR, one entry per CDR3 protein. The table has 600,000 to 850,000 distinct CDR3 sequences, about 25% seen once. CDR1 and CDR2 from the germline V gene are DFQATT and SNEGSKA (reference sequence). The CDR3 sequence is 15 residues long. The V and J ends lost 6 bases and 6 bases respectively, with 21 bases between them. These records were also assigned to another study, of T cells of mothers and their children.

The sequenced sample was blood. The chain recombines TRBV20-1 with TRBJ2-1, with D uncertain. This receptor was obtained from a boy aged 10-17 years in good health. CDR3 in amino acids: CSAKGESGLINEQFF. Written as DNA, the CDR3 is TGCAGTGCCAAGGGTGAATCCGGGCTGATCAATGAGCAGTTCTTC.